This T cell receptor beta chain was documented in a study of blood T cell repertoires in COVID-19. CDR1 and CDR2 (germline): MDHEN, SYDVKM. Trimming left V 2 bases short and J 4 bases short, with 6 bases between. The CDR3 totals 13 residues. Only in-frame clones appear in the TCRdb table, and some are missing; sequencing was by immunoSEQ multiplex PCR. This table holds approximately 200,000 clones, roughly 84% found once. The material sequenced was PBMCs or T cells enriched from blood (not recorded which). J is TRBJ1-5 and V is TRBV28; D call uncertain. The sequence came from a man in his forties who had recovered from COVID-19. CDR3 region: CASSLEANQPQHF. The CDR3 nucleotides read TGTGCCAGCAGTTTAGAAGCTAATCAGCCCCAGCATTTT.